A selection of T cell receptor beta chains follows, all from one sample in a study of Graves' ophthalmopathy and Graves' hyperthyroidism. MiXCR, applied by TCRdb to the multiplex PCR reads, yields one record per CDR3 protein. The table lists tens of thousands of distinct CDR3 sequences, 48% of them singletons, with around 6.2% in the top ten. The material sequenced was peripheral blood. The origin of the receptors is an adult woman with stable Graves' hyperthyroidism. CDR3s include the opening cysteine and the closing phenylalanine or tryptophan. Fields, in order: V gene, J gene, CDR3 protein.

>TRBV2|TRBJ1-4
CASSEAPGAGMLFF
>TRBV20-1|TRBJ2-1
CSARPRQGWMDEQFF
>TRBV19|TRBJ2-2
CASSIDRITGELFF
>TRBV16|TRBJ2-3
CASSLSFLDTQYF
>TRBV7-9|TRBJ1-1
CASSFPVFNTEAFF
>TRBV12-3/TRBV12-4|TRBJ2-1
CASSRSGNNEQFF
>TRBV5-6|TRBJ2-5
CASTRRGEGRDGTQYF
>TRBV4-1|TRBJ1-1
CASSQIQGAMNTEAFF
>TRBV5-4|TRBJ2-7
CASSPTGAPSYEQYF
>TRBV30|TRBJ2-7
CAWSPTGTSNNEQYF
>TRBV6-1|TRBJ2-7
CASSVARRGQYEQYF
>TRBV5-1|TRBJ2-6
CASSLEQAGRSPLHFGNGTNVLTF
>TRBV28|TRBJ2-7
CASSLPVREQYF
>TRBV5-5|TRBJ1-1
CASSLNSPEAFF
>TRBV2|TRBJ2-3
CASTRADTQYF
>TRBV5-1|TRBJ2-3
CASSSGGSLDTQYF
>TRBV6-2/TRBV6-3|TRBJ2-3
CASSYSEIDTQYF
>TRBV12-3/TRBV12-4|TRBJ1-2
CASGLQGKLFFGYTF
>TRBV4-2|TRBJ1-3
CASSQEGISGNTIYF
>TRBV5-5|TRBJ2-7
CASSLVQGGEQYF
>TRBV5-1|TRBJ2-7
CASRGVSSYEQYF
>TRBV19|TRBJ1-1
CASSLGQGGGEAFF
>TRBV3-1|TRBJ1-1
CAGSAVAGTNTEAFF
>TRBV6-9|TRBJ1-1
CASRLDSSGAGTEAFF
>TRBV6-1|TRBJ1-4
CASSDGRRHTTNEKLFF
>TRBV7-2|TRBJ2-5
CASSPFDLRQGGQETQYF
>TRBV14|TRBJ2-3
CASQGPGLATDTQYF
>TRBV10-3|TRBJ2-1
CAIGQGLGGAYNEQFF
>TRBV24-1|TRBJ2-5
CATSDFDGGGETQYF
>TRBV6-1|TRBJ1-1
CASSEDGKTEAFF
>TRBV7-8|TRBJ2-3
CASSLAGSSTDTQYF
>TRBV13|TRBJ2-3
CASGLAPGLTVTDTQYF
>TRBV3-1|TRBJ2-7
CASSQVPSSYEQYF
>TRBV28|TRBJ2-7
CASYSPGQIYEQYF
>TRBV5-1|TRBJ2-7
CASSLFPGQIYEQYF
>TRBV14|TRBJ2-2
CASSQANDGLAGVVGELFF
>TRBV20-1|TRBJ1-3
CSASSGRIAGNTIYF
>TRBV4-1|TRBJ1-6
CASSQGLQRANALHF
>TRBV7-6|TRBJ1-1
CASSSDRGNEAFF
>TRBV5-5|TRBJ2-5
CASSSPAGLQETQYF
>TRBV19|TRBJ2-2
CASKTHPNTGELFF
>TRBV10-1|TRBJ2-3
CASSLAGGHWEPTDTQYF
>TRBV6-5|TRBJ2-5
CASSYGDSGETQYF
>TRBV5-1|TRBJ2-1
CASSLGQYNEQFF
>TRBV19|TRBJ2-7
CASSTPGINYEQYF
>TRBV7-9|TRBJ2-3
CASSLARTGKTDTQYF
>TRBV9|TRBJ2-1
CASSSVTVGEQFF
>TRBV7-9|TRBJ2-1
CASRDWWEGNNEQFF
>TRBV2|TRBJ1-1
CASSEKVNTEAFF
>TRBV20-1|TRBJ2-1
CSARELGTTYNEQFF
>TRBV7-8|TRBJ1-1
CASSLYRNTEAFF
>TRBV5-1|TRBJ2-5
CASSSGRKGTQYF
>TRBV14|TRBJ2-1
CASSQLAGVYNEQFF
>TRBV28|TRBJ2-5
CASSSPPVRDHWGTQYF
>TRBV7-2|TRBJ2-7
CASSCSLSEQYF
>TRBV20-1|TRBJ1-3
CSARGGRDRASGNTIYF
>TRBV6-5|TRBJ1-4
CASSQGWVEEKLFF
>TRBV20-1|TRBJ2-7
CSAGSYEQYF
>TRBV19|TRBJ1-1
CASNPGALLNTEAFF